A single sample is the source of the 26 T cell receptor beta chains below, sequenced in a study of blood T cell repertoires in COVID-19. Data came from immunoSEQ multiplex PCR; TCRdb stores just in-frame clones and leaves some out. Found here are 60,000 to 80,000 clones, 85% to 90% of them singletons; the top ten hold about 3.9%. Sequenced sample: peripheral blood. The receptors were gathered from a human donor in a cohort sampled during active COVID-19.

This clone appeared once. The DNA of the CDR3 is TGTGCCAGCACCCTGGGGGGGCGCACTAACTATGGCTACACCTTC. It codes for CASTLGGRTNYGYTF. This chain joins TRBV28 and TRBJ1-2, with a possible D match to TRBD1 (6 bases). The CDR3 runs to 15 residues. V lost 7 bases to trimming and J lost 0 bases, with 15 bases between them. The germline V gene has CDR1 MDHEN and CDR2 SYDVKM.

In this sample, this clone turned up once. This chain joins TRBV24-1 and TRBJ1-1, with 7 positions matching TRBD1. CDR3 length equals 14 residues. Germline CDR1 KGHDR, CDR2 SFDVKD. The junction had 4 bases not matched to a gene; V was cut back by 7 bases and J by 0 bases. The CDR3 is CATRAGQLNTEAFF. The CDR3 DNA reads TGTGCCACCAGGGCGGGACAGTTGAACACTGAAGCTTTCTTT.

This chain links TRBV9 with TRBJ2-2; D is unclear. Germline CDR1 SGDLS, CDR2 YYNGEE. The CDR3 totals 12 residues. V was trimmed by 4 bases and J by 5 bases, leaving 6 bases between them. In DNA, the CDR3 is TGTGCCAGCAGCCCAAATACCGGGGAGCTGTTTTTT. As protein: CASSPNTGELFF.

The chain combines TRBV5-1 with TRBJ2-5; TRBD2 matches at 11 bases. V lost 6 bases to trimming and J lost 5 bases; unmatched junction nucleotides: 6. The germline V gene encodes CDR1 SGHRS and CDR2 YFSETQ. This CDR3 has 14 residues. The CDR3 nucleotides are TGCGCCAGCACAGCGTGGACTAGCGGGGAGACCCAGTACTTC. Translated: CASTAWTSGETQYF.

The gene calls are TRBV11-3 and TRBJ2-1; weak D call: TRBD2 (9 bases). V shed 6 bases and J shed 7 bases, with 22 bases lying between them. CDR3 size: 16 residues. CDR1 is SGHNT and CDR2 is YENEEA in the germline V gene. Here the CDR3 DNA reads TGTGCCAGCAGTACAGGGGGACTAGCAGTTTTAAATGAGCAGTTCTTC. Residues: CASSTGGLAVLNEQFF. Filled out from reference TRBV11-3 and TRBJ2-1, the complete variable domain reads EAGVVQSPRYKIIEKKQPVAFWCNPISGHNTLYWYLQNLGQGPELLIRYENEEAVDDSQLPKDRFSAERLKGVDSTLKIQPAELGDSAVYLCASSTGGLAVLNEQFFGPGTRLTVL.

This rearrangement joins TRBV5-6 to TRBJ2-2; D remains unclear. The V end was cut by 0 bases, the J end by 0 bases, with 9 bases between. CDR3 length: 16 amino acids. Per the germline V gene, CDR1 is SGHDT and CDR2 is YYEEEE. CDR3 residues: CASSLETAANTGELFF. CDR3 DNA sequence: TGTGCCAGCAGCTTGGAAACAGCAGCGAACACCGGGGAGCTGTTTTTT.

This chain uses TRBV4-3 with TRBJ2-1, with D possibly matching TRBD1 (5 bases). Between the trimmed V and J ends, which lost 1 base and 8 bases, there was a span of 15 bases. Germline lookup yields CDR1 LGHNA and CDR2 YSLEER. This CDR3 has 15 residues. The CDR3 DNA follows: TGCGCCAGCAGCCAAGGGCAGGGTGCCACCTATGAGCAGTTCTTC. Amino acid sequence: CASSQGQGATYEQFF.

The gene calls are TRBV20-1 and TRBJ2-3; D remains ambiguous. The CDR3 covers 11 residues. Germline V gene lookup returns CDR1 DFQATT and CDR2 SNEGSKA (reference sequence). V was pared by 3 bases and J by 5 bases, with 6 bases between. The CDR3 DNA is TGCAGTGCTAGCCCCAGAGATACGCAGTATTTT. Its protein is CSASPRDTQYF.

The genes are TRBV4-3 and TRBJ1-2; the match to TRBD1 covers 7 bases. Germline CDR1 reads LGHNA; CDR2 reads YSLEER. The CDR3 is made up of 15 amino acids. V lost 3 bases and J lost 8; bases outside the gene matches: 12. The chain's CDR3 is CASSHLTGPLRGYTF. The CDR3 DNA is TGCGCCAGCAGCCACCTGACAGGGCCCCTGAGGGGCTACACCTTC.

This rearrangement joins TRBV5-1 to TRBJ2-7; 8 bases map to TRBD1. Germline CDR1 is SGHRS and CDR2 is YFSETQ. The junction had 6 bases not matched to a gene; V was cut back by 0 bases and J by 7 bases. The CDR3 runs to 14 residues. The CDR3 coding sequence is TGCGCCAGCAGCTTGGAAGCAGGGGGCGCTGAGCAGTACTTC. Protein product: CASSLEAGGAEQYF.

The chain joins TRBV6-5 to TRBJ2-7; 8 bases map to TRBD1. V shed 4 bases, J shed 0 bases, and the junction held 2 bases outside the gene matches. Germline CDR1 is MNHEY and CDR2 is SVGAGI. This CDR3 comprises 14 residues. As DNA, the CDR3 is TGTGCCAGCAGTTGGGGACAGGACTCCTACGAGCAGTACTTC. Its translation is CASSWGQDSYEQYF.

The chain recombines TRBV4-3 with TRBJ1-3; 7 bases align to TRBD1. CDR3 length: 14 amino acids. With V trimmed by 1 base and J by 12 bases, 9 bases remained unmatched. Germline assignment: CDR1 LGHNA and CDR2 YSLEER. In nucleotides, the CDR3 is TGCGCCAGCAGCCAAGCAGACAGGGAAGAGCTCATATATTTT. As protein: CASSQADREELIYF.

In its sample, this clone was seen once. This chain uses TRBV6-8 with TRBJ1-5; D is perhaps TRBD1 (5 bases). Trimming removed 3 bases from V and 4 bases from J, with 19 bases in between. The CDR3 has 17 amino acids. Germline V CDR1 and CDR2: MNHGY, SAAAGT. CDR3 nucleotides: TGTGCCAGCAGTTATGTATCCCCGACAGATTTTAATCAGCCCCAGCATTTT. This sequence encodes CASSYVSPTDFNQPQHF.

J is TRBJ1-2 and V is TRBV4-3; 7 nucleotides match TRBD1. The germline V gene has CDR1 LGHNA and CDR2 YSLEER. The length of the CDR3 is 13 residues. Unmatched junction bases numbered 3, after V lost 1 base and J lost 7 bases. The CDR3 loop reads CASSQVPGGGYTF. The CDR3 region has the DNA TGCGCCAGCAGCCAAGTTCCAGGGGGTGGCTACACCTTC.

The rearrangement links TRBV7-8 to TRBJ1-4; 7 bases are a match to TRBD1. V lost 2 bases to trimming and J lost 5 bases; unmatched junction nucleotides: 5. The CDR3 sequence is 15 residues long. In germline, CDR1 is SGHVS, CDR2 FQNEAQ. The CDR3 sequence is CASSLTGANNEKLFF. The CDR3 DNA reads as TGTGCCAGCAGCTTAACAGGGGCGAACAATGAAAAACTGTTTTTT.

The chain links TRBV6-5 to TRBJ1-5; D gene unclear. CDR3 length: 15 amino acids. Trimming shortened V by 0 bases and J by 6 bases, and 12 bases separated the two germline ends. CDR1 is MNHEY, CDR2 SVGAGI, per germline. The DNA for the CDR3 is TGTGCCAGCAGTTACTCAGCGGGGTCCGGTCAGCCCCAGCATTTT. Translating gives CASSYSAGSGQPQHF.

The V and J genes are TRBV7-9 and TRBJ1-1; possibly TRBD1 for D (6 bases). The CDR3 is 14 residues long. V gave up 1 base and J gave up 5 bases, with 11 bases separating them. Looked up from germline, CDR1 is SEHNR and CDR2 is FQNEAQ (reference sequence). In DNA, the CDR3 is TGTGCCAGCAGCTTAGTAGTACAGGGAACTGAAGCTTTCTTT. It codes for CASSLVVQGTEAFF. Using reference TRBV7-9 and TRBJ1-1 for the parts outside the CDR3, the full variable domain is DTGVSQNPRHKITKRGQNVTFRCDPISEHNRLYWYRQTLGQGPEFLTYFQNEAQLEKSRLLSDRFSAERPKGSFSTLEIQRTEQGDSAMYLCASSLVVQGTEAFFGQGTRLTVV.

The J gene is TRBJ1-5, the V gene TRBV6-2 or TRBV6-3; 10 nucleotides match TRBD1. This CDR3 comprises 14 residues. Germline V gene sequence: CDR1 MNHEY, CDR2 SVGEGT. V lost 4 bases, J lost 4 bases, and 1 base stayed unmatched. The CDR3 region is CASSWTGGNQPQHF. The CDR3 nucleotides are TGTGCCAGCAGTTGGACAGGGGGGAATCAGCCCCAGCATTTT.

This rearrangement joins TRBV6-5 to TRBJ2-1; 8 bases fit TRBD2. Germline V lookup: CDR1 MNHEY, CDR2 SVGAGI. Trimming took 5 bases from V and 9 from J; bases not matched to a gene: 9. The CDR3 consists of 14 residues. CDR3 DNA sequence: TGTGCCAGCAGTACGGGACTAGTAACTGGTGAGCAGTTCTTC. Translating it yields CASSTGLVTGEQFF.

The J gene is TRBJ2-7, the V gene TRBV5-6, with TRBD1 matching 10 bases. Losses at the gene ends were 3 bases for V and 4 bases for J; bases not matched to a gene: 4. The germline V gene encodes CDR1 SGHDT and CDR2 YYEEEE. The CDR3 sequence is 14 residues long. CDR3 DNA: TGTGCCAGCAGCTCCGGGACAGGGGTTTACGAGCAGTACTTC. Its translation is CASSSGTGVYEQYF.

The J gene is TRBJ1-1, the V gene TRBV7-6; unclear D gene. Between the trimmed V and J ends, which lost 5 bases and 10 bases, there was a span of 17 bases. This CDR3 region has 13 residues. Per the germline V gene, CDR1 is SGHVS and CDR2 is FNYEAQ. CDR3 DNA: TGTGCCAGCAGCCAAAGTGGAGCTAGCGGAGCTTTCTTT. It translates to CASSQSGASGAFF.

The chain uses TRBV9 and TRBJ2-1; the D gene is possibly TRBD2 (5 bases). Germline V CDR1 and CDR2: SGDLS, YYNGEE. With 0 bases removed from V and 6 bases from J, the gap between germline ends came to 10 bases. The CDR3 is 14 amino acids. The CDR3 is CASSVGGSFNEQFF. DNA of the CDR3: TGTGCCAGCAGCGTAGGAGGGAGTTTCAATGAGCAGTTCTTC. Variable domain in full (rest from reference TRBV9 and TRBJ2-1): DSGVTQTPKHLITATGQRVTLRCSPRSGDLSVYWYQQSLDQGLQFLIQYYNGEERAKGNILERFSAQQFPDLHSELNLSSLELGDSALYFCASSVGGSFNEQFFGPGTRLTVL.

V is TRBV5-1 and J is TRBJ2-5, with 8 nucleotides matching TRBD2. Germline V CDR1 and CDR2: SGHRS, YFSETQ. V lost 1 base, J lost 5 bases, and 7 bases stayed unmatched. The CDR3 sequence is 15 residues long. In nucleotides, the CDR3 is TGCGCCAGCAGCTTGTTGCCGGGAGGGCGGGAGACCCAGTACTTC. Translating it yields CASSLLPGGRETQYF.

The V call is TRBV9, the J call TRBJ1-1, with TRBD1 identical over 9 bases. CDR1 is SGDLS and CDR2 is YYNGEE in the germline V gene. This CDR3 has 16 amino acids. The V and J ends lost 0 bases and 4 bases, in that order; junction bases with no gene match: 7. CDR3 nucleotides: TGTGCCAGCAGCGTAGTCTCCGACAGGGGGACCACTGAAGCTTTCTTT. As protein: CASSVVSDRGTTEAFF. Supplemented by reference TRBV9 and TRBJ1-1, the full variable domain reads DSGVTQTPKHLITATGQRVTLRCSPRSGDLSVYWYQQSLDQGLQFLIQYYNGEERAKGNILERFSAQQFPDLHSELNLSSLELGDSALYFCASSVVSDRGTTEAFFGQGTRLTVV.

This chain links TRBV7-6 with TRBJ2-2, with D uncertain. The CDR3 consists of 15 residues. Germline CDR1 and CDR2: SGHVS and FNYEAQ. The V end lost 0 bases, the J end lost 2 bases, and 7 bases lay between the germline ends. CDR3 in DNA: TGTGCCAGCAGCTTAGCGGGCAGAAACACCGGGGAGCTGTTTTTT. The encoded protein is CASSLAGRNTGELFF.

The chain combines TRBV9 with TRBJ2-5, with TRBD2 matching over 9 bases. Looked up from germline, CDR1 is SGDLS and CDR2 is YYNGEE. The CDR3 spans 17 residues. The junction had 11 bases not matched to a gene; V was cut back by 0 bases and J by 5 bases. The CDR3 nucleotides read TGTGCCAGCAGCGTAGCAAGGGCGGGGGGGCCCTTGGAGACCCAGTACTTC. It translates to CASSVARAGGPLETQYF.